This T cell receptor (beta chain) came from a study of T-cell reconstitution after alpha-beta-depleted transplantation in children. General observations from the study: For some patients, TCRbeta diversity was high at day 60 because of recipient T cells and thymic progenitors that survived. Several hundred expanded graft clones reportedly were the source of alpha-beta T cells about two months after transplant. By one year post-transplant, T-cell counts and diversity largely arose from T cells that were newly produced.

CDR1 and CDR2 from the germline V gene are SGHVS and FQNEAQ. Losses at the gene ends were 6 bases for V and 5 bases for J; bases not matched to a gene: 9. The CDR3 has 15 amino acids. Unique molecular identifiers featured in how the TCRbeta library was prepared. TCRdb independently ran MiXCR on the PCR reads; one entry per CDR3 protein. The profile covers approximately 170,000 distinct CDR3 sequences, with around 10% appearing a single time and 13% taken by the ten largest. This clonotype was counted ten times or more. The antigen is undetermined. The chain couples TRBV7-8 to TRBJ2-3; 9 bases agree with TRBD2. The specimen comprised PBMCs, sampled before TCRalphabeta/CD19-depleted stem cell transplant. The sequence derives from a boy aged 2-15 years with acute myeloid leukemia, due to receive a stem cell transplant. The CDR3 spells CASRLAGGPVDTQYF. The CDR3 bases are TGTGCCAGCAGGCTCGCGGGGGGGCCGGTAGATACGCAGTATTTT.